This T cell receptor (beta chain) stems from a study of T cells in Graves' hyperthyroidism and ophthalmopathy (dated by TCRdb to about 2019). Looking at the study overall: Peripheral blood was collected at initial diagnosis, before any treatment. TCR V-J signatures able to tell the groups apart were searched for in a discovery cohort of 100 patients, of whom around 42 had Graves' ophthalmopathy and under 65 had stable Graves' hyperthyroidism. Prospective prediction of ophthalmopathy was tested in an independent validation cohort of fewer than 20 hyperthyroidism patients and 17 patients who later progressed to ophthalmopathy. The roughly 100 discovery patients were randomly divided into training and test sets at a 7:3 ratio. In six Graves' hyperthyroidism patients, the study also compared T-cell repertoires from thyroid tissue with T-cell repertoires from blood. Once sampling was done, hyperthyroidism patients were given methimazole at a starting dose of 30 mg daily, whereas ophthalmopathy patients were given high-dose intravenous methylprednisolone. According to the paper, TCR Vbeta CDR3 sequencing was carried out on 120 to 150 peripheral blood samples, which came from 40 to 45 ophthalmopathy, around 75 hyperthyroidism and roughly 17 progressor patients. The full study reports these points: Most expanded thyroid clonotypes (frequency above 0.001) were also detected in blood, a finding suggesting that blood repertoires may reflect thyroid immune responses. Sample size was not statistically predetermined, and investigators were not blinded to group allocation. In validation, progression to ophthalmopathy was predicted by the model with around 70% sensitivity and roughly 76% specificity, a median of approximately 7.1 months before onset. A model built on a 13 V-J signature distinguished ophthalmopathy from stable hyperthyroidism, reaching about 88% sensitivity and around 82% specificity in cross-validation and 80%/75% in testing.

Amplification of TCR beta CDR3 regions was carried out from RNA transcripts. A first-round RT-PCR of the TCR CDR3 used the HTBI primer set with the Qiagen OneStep RT-PCR kit. A second multiplex PCR round built the libraries, followed by size selection and purification. Sequencing of the libraries was done on an Illumina HiSeq2000 using paired-end 100 bp reads. The source study handled its data this way. SOAPnuke was used to process the raw data, removing reads that contained adapters or uncalled bases, had a mean Phred below 15, or lacked an exact match to the constant primer or identifier. High-quality paired reads were merged using COPE v1.2.5, and each unique nucleotide sequence was defined as a clonotype. MiTCR v1.1 was used to align the clonotypes against IMGT TRBV, TRBD and TRBJ reference segments. Only V-J combinations with frequency above 0.0001, covering approximately 99% of repertoires, were analysed. A TCS score was defined as the ratio between F50 (clonal expansion) and ExV (chaos), using BLOSUM62-based TCRdist between CDR3 peptides within each V-J. Welch's t-statistics and random forest reduced just over 500 V-J features to roughly 13, which were used in a naive Bayes classifier (R e1071). The raw public reads went through TCRdb reprocessing: fastp at Q25, MiXCR clone calling, in-frame beta chains kept. Rows with a matching CDR3 protein are joined into one entry that keeps the most common DNA and genes. TCRdb, not the original authors, processed these V and J calls. The sample has 300,000 to 450,000 distinct CDR3 sequences on record, around 14% of them singletons. 9.2% of the sample lies in the top ten.

Graves' hyperthyroidism was defined as stable when no progression to ophthalmopathy occurred over 18 months of follow-up. Hyperthyroidism patients were aged 18 to 65 years and newly diagnosed, with disease duration of less than 2 months. Exclusion was applied to patients with uncontrolled infections, other autoimmune diseases, pregnancy or lactation. Diagnoses were based on clinical symptoms, serum thyroxine and TRAb, thyroid ultrasound and orbital computed tomography. PBMCs were isolated from 10 ml of fresh peripheral blood by Ficoll-Paque density gradient centrifugation. Total RNA was extracted using Trizol reagent, and RNA quality was assessed on an Agilent 2100 Bioanalyzer. Regarding this clonotype: Its antigen has not been determined. No much larger clonotype is one base removed from it; base qualities were not supplied.

The CDR3 measures 16 amino acids from cysteine to phenylalanine. The retained sequence is limited to the CDR3, 48 bases, with the frame set at the first base. V is pruned by 2 bases and J by 4 bases, leaving 10 bases of the junction without a gene match. In the germline V gene (reference sequence), CDR1 corresponds to DFQATT and CDR2 to SNEGSKA. Sequenced input: blood. This receptor was identified in a woman between 18 and 29 years old with Graves' hyperthyroidism. This chain is built from TRBV20-1 and TRBJ2-1; TRBD2 matches 8 bases in the middle. The DNA is as follows: TGCAGTGCTAGATACGGCGGGGGGCCCTTTTACAATGAGCAGTTCTTC. It translates to CSARYGGGPFYNEQFF.